This T cell receptor beta chain was identified during a study of blood T cell repertoires in COVID-19. In the study overall: COVID-19 samples, acute and convalescent, were from the United States, Italy and Spain. In each case, the material was cDNA or gDNA derived from T cells, B-cell-depleted T cells, or PBMCs.

Per germline, CDR1 MNHEY and CDR2 SMNVEV (reference sequence). The CDR3 sequence is 16 residues long. Unmatched junction bases numbered 5, after V lost 1 base and J lost 0 bases. Adults between roughly 18 and 90 years of age took part from fewer than 30 US areas. Repertoires were generated with immunoSEQ multiplex PCR, while TCRdb's copy carries only in-frame clones and drops some. The table lists 200,000 to 300,000 clones, roughly 85% of them singletons. The chain links TRBV27 to TRBJ1-1, with TRBD1 matching 7 bases. The sequenced sample consisted of PBMCs or T cells enriched from blood (not recorded which). This receptor was identified in a woman aged 50 to 60 with acute COVID-19. Here the CDR3 DNA reads TGTGCCAGCAGTTTATACCCAGGGGGGATGAACACTGAAGCTTTCTTT. Translation gives CASSLYPGGMNTEAFF.